This T cell receptor beta chain was captured by sequencing in a study of T cell responses to AZD1222 COVID-19 vaccine. In regard to this clone: The antigen is not known.

V dropped 2 bases and J dropped 6 bases, with 11 bases sitting between them. The CDR3 totals 13 residues. Germline lookup yields CDR1 SGHTA and CDR2 FQGTGA. Repertoires were generated with immunoSEQ multiplex PCR, while TCRdb's copy carries only in-frame clones and drops some. The sample includes tens of thousands of clones, roughly 80% of them seen just once. Study-level points and caveats: Vaccine-associated CD4 TCRs spanned spike, dominant at 160-218 and 743-854. Repertoire sampling occurred only after the peak T cell response.

Sequenced material: peripheral blood, taken on day 0 of AZD1222 vaccination. The clonotype originates from an adult in good health. V and J are TRBV7-3 and TRBJ2-7; D is unresolved. The CDR3 nucleotides are TGTGCCAGCAGCTTAGGGGTTTGGGGCGAGCAGTACTTC. This encodes CASSLGVWGEQYF.